The clone carrying this TCR beta chain was counted between two and nine times. CDR3 length: 17 residues. Losses at the gene ends were 1 base for V and 2 bases for J; bases not matched to a gene: 5. CDR1 is SGHNT, CDR2 YENEEA, per germline. The PCR used 60 Vbeta and 13 Jbeta primers. Using immunoSEQ multiplex PCR, the repertoire was profiled, and TCRdb retains in-frame clones only, with some absent. The table lists 90,000 to 150,000 clones, over 8.5% of them singletons. These data originate in a study of cytomegalovirus exposure and HLA in healthy donors. The sequence derives from a woman aged 40 to 50 in good health and CMV-seropositive. The J gene is TRBJ2-2, the V gene TRBV11-3; TRBD1 agrees at 9 bases. Specimen: PBMCs. CDR3 nucleotide sequence: TGTGCCAGCAGCTTAGGACGACAGGGGGGAAACACCGGGGAGCTGTTTTTT. Translated: CASSLGRQGGNTGELFF.